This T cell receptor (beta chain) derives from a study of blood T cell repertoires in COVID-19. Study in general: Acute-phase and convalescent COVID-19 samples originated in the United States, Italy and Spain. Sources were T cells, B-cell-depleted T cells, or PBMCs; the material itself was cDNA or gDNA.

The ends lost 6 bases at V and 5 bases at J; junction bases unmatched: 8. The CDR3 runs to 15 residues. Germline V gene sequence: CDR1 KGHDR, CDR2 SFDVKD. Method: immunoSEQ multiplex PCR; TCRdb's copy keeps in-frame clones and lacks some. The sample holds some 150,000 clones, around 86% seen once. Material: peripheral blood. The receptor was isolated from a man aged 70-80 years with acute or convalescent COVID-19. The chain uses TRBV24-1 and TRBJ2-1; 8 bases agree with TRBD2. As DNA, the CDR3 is TGTGCCACCAGTCGAAATAGCGGGATCGACAATGAGCAGTTCTTC. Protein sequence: CATSRNSGIDNEQFF.